These 31 T cell receptor beta chains were all obtained from the same sample, sequenced in a study of T cells in Graves' hyperthyroidism and ophthalmopathy. Amplified regions were TCR beta CDR3 sequences from RNA transcripts. Researchers ran a first-round RT-PCR on the TCR CDR3 using the HTBI primer set. One entry per CDR3 protein results from TCRdb running MiXCR on the multiplex PCR reads. The sample includes approximately 590,000 distinct CDR3 sequences, approximately 14% seen only once; the top ten take around 6.6%. The specimen was blood. The receptors derive from a woman aged 30 to 39 with Graves' hyperthyroidism.

The chain combines TRBV10-2 with TRBJ1-2; a weak D match, TRBD1 (6 bases). Germline values: CDR1 WSHSY, CDR2 SAAADI. CDR3 length: 16 residues. The ends were cut back, 2 bases at V and 5 bases at J, with 18 bases in the middle. The DNA for the CDR3 is TGCGCCAGCAGTGAGCCGAGACAGGCGGTTGGTTATGGCTACACCTTC. Translating it yields CASSEPRQAVGYGYTF.

This clonotype was detected many times. The rearrangement links TRBV20-1 to TRBJ2-7, with TRBD1 identical over 9 bases. The CDR3 contains 14 residues. V was clipped by 3 bases and J by 2 bases; unmatched bases: 5. Germline V gives CDR1 DFQATT, CDR2 SNEGSKA (reference sequence). CDR3 nucleotides: TGCAGTGCTAGTGGACAGGGGCCCCCCTACGAGCAGTACTTC. This gives the protein CSASGQGPPYEQYF.

This clonotype occurred many times. J is TRBJ2-7 and V is TRBV12-3 or TRBV12-4, with 8 bases matching TRBD2. The CDR3 extends over 15 amino acids. Unmatched junction bases numbered 6, after V lost 3 bases and J lost 2 bases. Here the CDR3 reads CASSFDSGKTYEQYF. Written as DNA, the CDR3 is TGTGCCAGCAGTTTTGATAGCGGGAAGACCTACGAGCAGTACTTC.

In this sample, this clonotype turned up many times. The V and J genes are TRBV20-1 and TRBJ2-1, with TRBD2 matching 12 bases. The CDR3 totals 16 residues. Germline V gene data show CDR1 as DFQATT and CDR2 as SNEGSKA (reference sequence). The CDR3 region has the DNA TGCAGACCTGCAGGGGCGACTAGCGGGAGTAGGAATGAGCAGTTCTTC. Translation gives CRPAGATSGSRNEQFF.

This clonotype was recorded many times. The rearrangement links TRBV12-5 to TRBJ1-5; no definite D call. Trimming removed 7 bases at V and 2 bases at J, with 12 bases between. The germline CDR1 and CDR2 sequences are LGHNT and FRNRAP. The CDR3 spans 14 residues. The CDR3 protein is CASAPVVGNQPQHF. CDR3 nucleotide sequence: TGTGCTAGTGCCCCCGTGGTGGGCAATCAGCCCCAGCATTTT.

There are a few counts of this clonotype. V and J are TRBV6-1 and TRBJ2-2; 9 bases line up with TRBD1. Germline CDR1 reads MNHNS; CDR2 reads SASEGT. The CDR3 loop spans 13 amino acids. The V segment lost 8 bases and the J segment 7 bases; nucleotides outside the gene matches: 5. CDR3 DNA sequence: TGTGCCAGCTACAGGGGGCAAGGCGGGGAGCTGTTTTTT. It translates to CASYRGQGGELFF.

This chain connects TRBV6-1 to TRBJ2-4, with D possibly matching TRBD1 (6 bases). The germline V and J ends were trimmed by 5 bases and 1 base, with 12 bases remaining between them. Germline V gives CDR1 MNHNS, CDR2 SASEGT. The CDR3 spans 15 residues. The CDR3 loop reads CASSYPGEAKNIQYF. For the CDR3, the DNA is TGTGCCAGCAGTTATCCAGGGGAGGCCAAAAACATTCAGTACTTC.

This clonotype was found a few times. The V gene is TRBV19, the J gene TRBJ1-1, with D possibly TRBD1 on 5 matching bases. CDR1 is LNHDA and CDR2 is SQIVND in the germline V gene (reference sequence). The CDR3 is 15 residues long. V lost 3 bases, J lost 3 bases, and 14 bases lay in between. In DNA, the CDR3 is TGTGCCAGTAGTATTGAGGGGCGGGTTGACACTGAAGCTTTCTTT. Encoded protein: CASSIEGRVDTEAFF.

This clonotype was picked up a small number of times. The genes are TRBV6-2 or TRBV6-3 and TRBJ2-1, with D unresolved. CDR1 is MNHEY and CDR2 is SVGEGT in the germline V gene. The CDR3 consists of 16 residues. V lost 0 bases to trimming and J lost 4 bases, with 13 bases between them. CDR3 loop: CASSYSLVRPYNEQFF. As DNA, the CDR3 is TGTGCCAGCAGTTACTCCTTGGTGCGACCTTACAATGAGCAGTTCTTC.

This chain uses TRBV12-3 or TRBV12-4 with TRBJ1-5, with 9 positions matching TRBD1. This CDR3 has 16 residues. With V trimmed by 3 bases and J by 2 bases, 5 bases remained unmatched. CDR3 in DNA: TGTGCCAGCAGTTTGGGACAGGGAGTAGGCAATCAGCCCCAGCATTTT. Protein sequence: CASSLGQGVGNQPQHF.

This clonotype was detected a few times. The gene calls are TRBV7-3 and TRBJ1-1, with D possibly matching TRBD1 (5 bases). The CDR3 runs 14 residues. Germline CDR1 reads SGHTA; CDR2 reads FQGTGA. The V gene lost 4 bases and the J gene lost 7 bases, with 16 bases spanning the gap. The CDR3 DNA sequence: TGTGCCAGCAGCTCCGAAGCCGGGACGGATGAAGCTTTCTTT. This sequence encodes CASSSEAGTDEAFF.

This chain uses TRBV4-1 with TRBJ2-1; D gene unclear. Trimming removed 2 bases at V and 2 bases at J, with 13 bases between. This CDR3 spans 16 amino acids. Germline V gene data show CDR1 as MGHRA and CDR2 as YSYEKL. In nucleotides, the CDR3 is TGCGCCAGCAGCCAACCCAGGAGTTTGGCCTACAATGAGCAGTTCTTC. Amino acids: CASSQPRSLAYNEQFF.

The CDR3: CSATSGSSYTGELFF. The CDR3 DNA sequence: TGCAGTGCTACTAGCGGGAGTAGTTACACCGGGGAGCTGTTTTTT. The chain is built from TRBV20-1 and TRBJ2-2; 10 nucleotides agree with TRBD2. CDR1 is DFQATT, CDR2 SNEGSKA, per germline (reference sequence). Trimming removed 4 bases from V and 3 bases from J; junction bases left unmatched: 5. This CDR3 has 15 residues.

This clonotype was recorded many times. The chain employs TRBV7-2 and TRBJ1-1; D ambiguous. Per germline, CDR1 SGHTA and CDR2 FQGNSA. This CDR3 is 14 amino acids long. V lost 4 bases and J lost 5, with 14 bases in between. The CDR3 loop reads CASSYVVSETEAFF. CDR3 in DNA: TGTGCCAGCAGCTACGTGGTTTCTGAGACTGAAGCTTTCTTT.

This chain uses TRBV28 with TRBJ2-3; 14 bases are shared with TRBD2. The V and J ends lost 6 bases and 6 bases, in that order; junction bases with no gene match: 8. The CDR3 has 16 amino acids. Germline-derived CDR1 and CDR2 are MDHEN and SYDVKM. The CDR3 loop is CASSVGLAGDTDTQYF. As DNA, the CDR3 is TGTGCCAGCAGCGTGGGACTAGCGGGGGACACGGATACGCAGTATTTT.

V and J are TRBV6-5 and TRBJ2-5; 9 bases match TRBD1. With V trimmed by 2 bases and J by 4 bases, 8 bases remained unmatched. CDR1 and CDR2 from the germline V gene are MNHEY and SVGAGI. This CDR3 region has 16 residues. The CDR3 DNA reads as TGTGCCAGCAGTTACGGGGACAGGGTGCTATCAGAGACCCAGTACTTC. Amino acids: CASSYGDRVLSETQYF.

The DNA for the CDR3 is TGTGCCAGTAGCATCTCGGGACTAGCGGTGTACGAGCAGTACTTC. Translated: CASSISGLAVYEQYF. J is TRBJ2-7 and V is TRBV19, with TRBD2 matching 11 bases. The CDR3 is made up of 15 amino acids. With 6 bases clipped from V and 4 bases from J, the junction kept 8 bases outside the gene matches. CDR1 is LNHDA and CDR2 is SQIVND in the germline V gene (reference sequence). Based on the CDR3 plus reference TRBV19 and TRBJ2-7, the full variable domain is DGGITQSPKYLFRKEGQNVTLSCEQNLNHDAMYWYRQDPGQGLRLIYYSQIVNDFQKGDIAEGYSVSREKKESFPLTVTSAQKNPTAFYLCASSISGLAVYEQYFGPGTRLTVT.

CDR3 in DNA: TGTGCCAGCAGTGTCTGGGCGGGAGGGAATGAGCAGTTCTTC. This gives the protein CASSVWAGGNEQFF. V is TRBV2 and J is TRBJ2-1, with 9 nucleotides matching TRBD2. There are 14 residues in the CDR3. V shed 4 bases and J 7 bases; nucleotides not matched to a gene: 5. Germline lookup yields CDR1 SNHLY and CDR2 FYNNEI.

This clonotype showed up just a few times. The rearrangement uses TRBV4-1 and TRBJ1-2; TRBD1 matches 11 bases. CDR1 is MGHRA, CDR2 YSYEKL, per germline. There are 17 residues in the CDR3. Losses at the gene ends were 1 base for V and 1 base for J; bases not matched to a gene: 5. The CDR3 DNA reads TGCGCCAGCAGCCAAGCCCCCGGGACAGGGGGTAACTATGGCTACACCTTC. The encoded protein is CASSQAPGTGGNYGYTF.

The sample holds a few counts of this clonotype. The chain employs TRBV12-5 and TRBJ1-4, with no clear D. The V gene's germline CDR1 is LGHNT and CDR2 FRNRAP. The V end was cut by 5 bases, the J end by 4 bases, with 17 bases between. The CDR3 has 16 residues. In DNA, the CDR3 is TGTGCTAGTGGTCTCGGGTTAGCTCCTGTTAATGAAAAACTGTTTTTT. Translating gives CASGLGLAPVNEKLFF.

The CDR3 loop is CASSLGGGRGTEAFF. CDR3 in DNA: TGTGCCAGCAGCCTGGGGGGGGGTCGAGGAACTGAAGCTTTCTTT. This rearrangement joins TRBV9 to TRBJ1-1; D might be TRBD1 (5 bases). The V end was cut by 4 bases, the J end by 5 bases, with 18 bases between. CDR3 length equals 15 residues. The germline V gene encodes CDR1 SGDLS and CDR2 YYNGEE.

This clonotype was recorded at least ten times. The chain recombines TRBV24-1 with TRBJ2-7; 7 bases line up with TRBD2. Germline V gene sequence: CDR1 KGHDR, CDR2 SFDVKD. Trimming took 12 bases from V and 0 from J; bases not matched to a gene: 22. CDR3 size: 18 residues. CDR3 DNA: TGTGCCCCCAAAAAAGGAACTGAGGAGCGGGGTACCTCCTACGAGCAGTACTTC. Its protein is CAPKKGTEERGTSYEQYF.

This clonotype was observed a handful of times. The rearrangement joins TRBV30 to TRBJ2-7; 8 bases align to TRBD2. J gave up 3 bases and V 1 base, and 2 bases lay outside the gene matches. Looked up from germline, CDR1 is GTSNPN and CDR2 is SVGIG (reference sequence). The CDR3 is 13 residues long. The CDR3 bases are TGTGCCTGGAGTGACACTAGCGGCTACGAGCAGTACTTC. As protein: CAWSDTSGYEQYF.

This sequence joins TRBV19 and TRBJ2-2, with a possible D match to TRBD2 (5 bases). The CDR3 extends over 15 amino acids. Germline values: CDR1 LNHDA, CDR2 SQIVND (reference sequence). V lost 7 bases, J lost 1 base, and 13 bases lay in between. The DNA for the CDR3 is TGTGCCAGTAACAGTTGGGGAGTGAACACCGGGGAGCTGTTTTTT. Protein sequence: CASNSWGVNTGELFF.

This clonotype has only a few counts. The J gene is TRBJ1-5, the V gene TRBV6-1; no definite D call. The germline CDR1 and CDR2 sequences are MNHNS and SASEGT. This CDR3 is built from 16 residues. V shed 0 bases and J shed 0 bases, with 9 bases lying between them. CDR3 sequence reads: CASSEAVGFSNQPQHF. Written as DNA, the CDR3 is TGTGCCAGCAGTGAAGCGGTTGGGTTTAGCAATCAGCCCCAGCATTTT.

V usage is TRBV24-1 and J usage is TRBJ2-1; D call uncertain. The CDR3 contains 15 residues. Trimming took off 4 bases at V and 9 bases at J, with 18 bases between the two ends. The germline V gene has CDR1 KGHDR and CDR2 SFDVKD. This CDR3 is CATSDSEYGVGEQFF. CDR3 bases: TGTGCCACCAGTGACTCCGAGTATGGGGTGGGTGAGCAGTTCTTC.

The chain joins TRBV7-6 to TRBJ2-3; 9 bases map to TRBD2. The ends lost 4 bases at V and 5 bases at J; junction bases unmatched: 7. In germline, CDR1 is SGHVS, CDR2 FNYEAQ. The CDR3 spans 15 residues. Here the CDR3 DNA reads TGTGCCAGCAGCTCCATAGCGGGAGTGGGAGATACGCAGTATTTT. Its protein is CASSSIAGVGDTQYF.

This clonotype was seen only a few times. The chain links TRBV11-2 to TRBJ2-5, with D perhaps matching TRBD1 (6 bases). The CDR3 is 14 residues long. Trimming pared 6 bases from V and 5 bases from J, leaving 16 bases between. CDR1 is SGHAT and CDR2 is FQNNGV in the germline V gene. In nucleotides, the CDR3 is TGTGCCAGCAGGACGGGACATTCCGCGGAGACCCAGTACTTC. It specifies CASRTGHSAETQYF.

This clonotype was observed a few times. The chain uses TRBV24-1 and TRBJ2-1; no clear D. V dropped 9 bases and J dropped 5 bases, with 22 bases sitting between them. CDR1 KGHDR and CDR2 SFDVKD come from the germline V gene. CDR3 length equals 16 residues. CDR3 bases: TGTGCCACCCTCCGCTTCCTAAGACGGATAAACAATGAGCAGTTCTTC. It encodes CATLRFLRRINNEQFF.

There are many counts of this clonotype. V is TRBV20-1 and J is TRBJ2-2, with D uncertain. The V end was cut by 3 bases, the J end by 2 bases, with 7 bases between. Germline values: CDR1 DFQATT, CDR2 SNEGSKA (reference sequence). This CDR3 comprises 13 residues. CDR3 sequence (DNA): TGCAGTGCTAGTATCCGAAACACCGGGGAGCTGTTTTTT. This codes for CSASIRNTGELFF.

Concerning this clonotype: The DNA is omitted, as the CDR3 cannot be located on it reliably, and the CDR3 follows TCRdb's listing. The chain employs TRBV2 and TRBJ1-4; the table's D call of TRBD1 was not tested on the DNA. Per the germline V gene, CDR1 is SNHLY and CDR2 is FYNNEI. The CDR3 spans 15 residues, counting both ends. The CDR3 spells CASSGQGAMVKNCFF.